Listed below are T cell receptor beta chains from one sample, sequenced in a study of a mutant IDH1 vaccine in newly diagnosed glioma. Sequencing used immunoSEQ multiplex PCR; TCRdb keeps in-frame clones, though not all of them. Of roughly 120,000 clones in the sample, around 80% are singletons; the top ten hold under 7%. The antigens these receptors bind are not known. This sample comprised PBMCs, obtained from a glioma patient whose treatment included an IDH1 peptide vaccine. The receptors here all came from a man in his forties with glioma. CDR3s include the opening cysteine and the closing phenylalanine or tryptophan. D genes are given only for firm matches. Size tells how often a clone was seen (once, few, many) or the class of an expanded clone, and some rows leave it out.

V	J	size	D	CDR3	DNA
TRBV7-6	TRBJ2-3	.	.	CASSLEGTDTQYF	TGTGCCAGCAGCTTAGAGGGAACAGATACGCAGTATTTT
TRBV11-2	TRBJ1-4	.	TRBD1	CASSLVGTDNEKLFF	TGTGCCAGCAGCTTAGTAGGGACAGACAATGAAAAACTGTTTTTT
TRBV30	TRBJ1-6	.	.	CAWSVPGYGSPLHF	TGTGCCTGGAGTGTACCCGGTTACGGTTCACCCCTCCACTTT
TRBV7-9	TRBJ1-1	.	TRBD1	CASSDREAEAFF	TGTGCCAGCAGCGACAGGGAAGCTGAAGCTTTCTTT
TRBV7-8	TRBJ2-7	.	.	CASSPRQVTPYEQYF	TGTGCCAGCAGCCCGAGACAGGTTACTCCTTACGAGCAGTACTTC
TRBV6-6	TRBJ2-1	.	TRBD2	CASRTGLGPYNEQFF	TGTGCCAGCAGGACGGGACTAGGGCCATACAATGAGCAGTTCTTC
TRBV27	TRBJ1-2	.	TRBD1	CASKYGTAEGYGYTF	TGTGCCAGCAAGTACGGGACAGCTGAAGGCTATGGCTACACCTTC
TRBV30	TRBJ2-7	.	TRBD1	CAWTDRGMSYEQYF	TGTGCCTGGACCGACAGGGGTATGTCTTACGAGCAGTACTTC
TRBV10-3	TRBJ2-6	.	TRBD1	CAISPKFTGGAGANVLTF	TGTGCCATCAGTCCAAAGTTTACAGGGGGCGCTGGGGCCAACGTCCTGACTTTC
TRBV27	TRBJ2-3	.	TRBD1	CASSLGQVRYF	TGTGCCAGCAGCCTAGGACAGGTTCGGTATTTT
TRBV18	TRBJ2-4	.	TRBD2	CASSPGSGREAKNIQYF	TGTGCCAGCTCACCGGGTAGCGGGAGAGAGGCAAAAAACATTCAGTACTTC
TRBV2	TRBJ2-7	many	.	CASSEAIAASSYEQYF	TGTGCCAGCAGTGAAGCGATCGCCGCGAGCTCCTACGAGCAGTACTTC
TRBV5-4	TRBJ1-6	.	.	CASSSPTGSHSPLHF	TGTGCCAGCAGCTCCCCCACAGGGAGTCATTCACCCCTCCACTTT
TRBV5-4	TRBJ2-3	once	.	CASSLGDGYTDTQYF	TGTGCCAGCAGCTTGGGGGACGGGTACACAGATACGCAGTATTTT
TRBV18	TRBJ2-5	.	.	CASSPTPALAGAEETQYF	TGTGCCAGCTCACCAACACCGGCTCTTGCGGGGGCGGAAGAGACCCAGTACTTC
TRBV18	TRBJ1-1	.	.	CASSPLPGTNTEAFF	TGTGCCAGCTCACCACTTCCGGGTACGAACACTGAAGCTTTCTTT
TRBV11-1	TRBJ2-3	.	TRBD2	CASSLESGGGDTQYF	TGTGCCAGCAGCTTAGAAAGCGGGGGGGGAGATACGCAGTATTTT
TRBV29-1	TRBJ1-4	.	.	CSVGKANEKLFF	TGCAGCGTTGGAAAGGCTAATGAAAAACTGTTTTTT
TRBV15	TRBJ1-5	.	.	CATSRANQPQHF	TGTGCCACCAGCAGAGCCAATCAGCCCCAGCATTTT
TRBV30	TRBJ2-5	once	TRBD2	CAWSAPLAGVQETQYF	TGTGCCTGGAGTGCCCCACTAGCGGGGGTCCAAGAGACCCAGTACTTC
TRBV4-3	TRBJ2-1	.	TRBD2	CASSQQITTSGRAYEQFF	TGCGCCAGCAGCCAACAAATAACGACTAGCGGGAGGGCCTATGAGCAGTTCTTC
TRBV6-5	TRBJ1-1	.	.	CASSSTSEAFF	TGTGCCAGCAGTTCTACATCCGAAGCTTTCTTT
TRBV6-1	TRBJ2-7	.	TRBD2	CASTGLAGEVQYF	TGTGCCAGCACCGGCCTAGCGGGAGAGGTGCAGTACTTC
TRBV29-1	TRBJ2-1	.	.	CSAWGSGNEQFF	TGCAGCGCCTGGGGGAGCGGCAATGAGCAGTTCTTC
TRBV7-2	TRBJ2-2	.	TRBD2	CASTFFLAGGPTGELFF	TGTGCCAGCACCTTTTTTCTAGCGGGGGGGCCCACCGGGGAGCTGTTTTTT
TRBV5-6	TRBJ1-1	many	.	CASSPWPGDTEAFF	TGTGCCAGCAGCCCCTGGCCAGGGGACACTGAAGCTTTCTTT
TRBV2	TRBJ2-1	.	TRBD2	CASNGGGYNEQFF	TGTGCCAGCAATGGGGGGGGCTACAATGAGCAGTTCTTC
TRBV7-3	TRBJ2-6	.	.	CASSRGASGPAGANVLTF	TGTGCCAGCAGCCGGGGGGCTAGCGGACCCGCTGGGGCCAACGTCCTGACTTTC
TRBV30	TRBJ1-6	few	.	CAWAQAGQFNSPLHF	TGTGCCTGGGCCCAGGCCGGGCAATTTAATTCACCCCTCCACTTT
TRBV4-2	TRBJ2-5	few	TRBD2	CASSQDGSGSQETQYF	TGTGCCAGCAGCCAAGATGGTAGCGGGTCCCAAGAGACCCAGTACTTC
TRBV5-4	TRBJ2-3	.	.	CASSFPIADTQYF	TGTGCCAGCAGCTTCCCGATCGCGGATACGCAGTATTTT
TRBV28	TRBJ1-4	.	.	CASRPGVNEKLFF	TGTGCCAGTCGACCCGGGGTTAATGAAAAACTGTTTTTT
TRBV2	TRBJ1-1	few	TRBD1	CASSTTGDTEAFF	TGTGCCAGCAGTACTACAGGGGACACTGAAGCTTTCTTT
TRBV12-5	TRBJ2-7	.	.	CASGPRGGYEQYF	TGTGCTAGTGGTCCCAGGGGGGGCTACGAGCAGTACTTC
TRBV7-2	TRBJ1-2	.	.	CASIAVPGVGGYTF	TGTGCCAGCATCGCCGTCCCCGGGGTGGGTGGCTACACCTTC
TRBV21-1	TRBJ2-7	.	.	CASSGRDAPGGFYEQYF	TGTGCCAGCAGCGGTCGGGACGCGCCAGGGGGTTTCTACGAGCAGTACTTC
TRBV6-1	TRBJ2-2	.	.	CASSDLGSPRGGELFF	TGTGCCAGCAGTGACTTGGGATCCCCCCGCGGCGGGGAGCTGTTTTTT
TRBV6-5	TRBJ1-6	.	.	CASSTQYNSPLHF	TGTGCCAGCAGTACCCAGTATAATTCACCCCTCCACTTT
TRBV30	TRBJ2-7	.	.	CAWSFESVGEQYF	TGTGCCTGGAGTTTTGAAAGCGTTGGTGAGCAGTACTTC
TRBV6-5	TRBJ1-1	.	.	CASSYSTGGGTEAFF	TGTGCCAGCAGTTACTCGACGGGGGGAGGCACTGAAGCTTTCTTT
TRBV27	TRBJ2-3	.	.	CASRTGPWDTDTQYF	TGTGCCAGCAGGACCGGGCCTTGGGACACAGATACGCAGTATTTT
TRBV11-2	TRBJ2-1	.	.	CASSSPPVVYNEQFF	TGTGCCAGCAGCTCGCCCCCTGTGGTTTACAATGAGCAGTTCTTC
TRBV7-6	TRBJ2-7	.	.	CASSRDEGYEQYF	TGTGCCAGCAGCCGGGACGAAGGCTACGAGCAGTACTTC
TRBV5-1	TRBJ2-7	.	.	CASSLDRVGEQYF	TGCGCCAGCAGCTTGGACCGGGTGGGCGAGCAGTACTTC
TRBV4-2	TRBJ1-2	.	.	CASSQDITGGQLRGYTF	TGTGCCAGCAGCCAAGATATCACTGGGGGCCAACTGAGGGGCTACACCTTC
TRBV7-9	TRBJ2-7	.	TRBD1	CASSPLGTGSYEQYF	TGTGCCAGCAGCCCCCTAGGGACAGGGAGCTACGAGCAGTACTTC
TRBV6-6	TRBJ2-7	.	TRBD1	CASSYPGQGIYEQYF	TGTGCCAGCAGTTACCCGGGACAGGGGATCTACGAGCAGTACTTC
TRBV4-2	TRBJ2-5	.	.	CASSQGDTRETQYF	TGTGCCAGCAGCCAAGGGGACACGAGGGAGACCCAGTACTTC
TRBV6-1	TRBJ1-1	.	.	CASKQDWNTEAFF	TGTGCCAGCAAACAGGATTGGAACACTGAAGCTTTCTTT
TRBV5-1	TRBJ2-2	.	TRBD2	CASSFSGRATGELFF	TGCGCCAGCAGCTTTAGCGGGAGGGCCACCGGGGAGCTGTTTTTT
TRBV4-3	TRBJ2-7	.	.	CASSQMGLRDGSYEQYF	TGCGCCAGCAGCCAGATGGGGCTCCGGGACGGGTCCTACGAGCAGTACTTC
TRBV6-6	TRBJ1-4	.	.	CASSYSWESTTKLFF	TGTGCCAGCAGTTACTCGTGGGAGAGCACCACTAAACTGTTTTTT
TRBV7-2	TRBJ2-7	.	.	CASSLSLGYEQYF	TGTGCCAGCAGCCTCTCTCTTGGCTACGAGCAGTACTTC
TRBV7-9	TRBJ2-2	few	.	CASSLRDPLNTGELFF	TGTGCCAGCAGCTTGAGAGACCCCCTGAACACCGGGGAGCTGTTTTTT
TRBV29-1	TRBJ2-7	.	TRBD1	CSVGGTGYEQYF	TGCAGCGTTGGGGGGACAGGGTACGAGCAGTACTTC
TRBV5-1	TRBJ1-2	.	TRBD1	CASSGTGGYGYTF	TGCGCCAGCAGTGGGACAGGAGGCTATGGCTACACCTTC
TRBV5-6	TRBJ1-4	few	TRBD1	CASSLRQGRNEKLFF	TGTGCCAGCAGCCTGAGACAGGGCCGTAATGAAAAACTGTTTTTT
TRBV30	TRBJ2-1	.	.	CAWDYGNNEQFF	TGTGCCTGGGACTACGGTAACAATGAGCAGTTCTTC
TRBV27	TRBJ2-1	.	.	CASRVLGGDNEQFF	TGTGCCAGCAGGGTCCTGGGGGGAGACAATGAGCAGTTCTTC